The 23 T cell receptor beta chains below come from one sample, sequenced in a study of blood T cell repertoires in COVID-19. Generated by immunoSEQ multiplex PCR, the TCRdb table keeps only in-frame clones and is missing some. Of some 190,000 clones listed, 70% to 90% were seen once; the top ten hold approximately 4.5%. The sequencing input was peripheral blood. The receptors derive from a human donor in a cohort sampled during active COVID-19.

This rearrangement joins TRBV11-2 to TRBJ2-3, with D possibly TRBD1 on 6 matching bases. The V and J ends lost 5 bases and 8 bases respectively, with 11 bases between them. Germline-derived CDR1 and CDR2 are SGHAT and FQNNGV. CDR3 length: 12 residues. CDR3 residues: CASSRTGSTQYF. DNA of the CDR3: TGTGCCAGCAGCCGTACAGGGAGTACGCAGTATTTT. The full variable domain, rest sourced from reference TRBV11-2 and TRBJ2-3, is EAGVAQSPRYKIIEKRQSVAFWCNPISGHATLYWYQQILGQGPKLLIQFQNNGVVDDSQLPKDRFSAERLKGVDSTLKIQPAKLEDSAVYLCASSRTGSTQYFGPGTRLTVL.

J is TRBJ2-1 and V is TRBV19, with TRBD2 identical over 16 bases. The junction had 7 bases not matched to a gene; V was cut back by 7 bases and J by 10 bases. The CDR3 covers 15 residues. The germline CDR1 and CDR2 sequences are LNHDA and SQIVND (reference sequence). This CDR3 reads CASTPSGLAGGEQFF. CDR3 bases: TGTGCCAGTACCCCGTCGGGACTAGCGGGAGGGGAGCAGTTCTTC.

This clone was observed a handful of times. V gene TRBV5-4 combines with J gene TRBJ2-2; 13 bases line up with TRBD2. The CDR3 totals 16 residues. Germline V gene lookup returns CDR1 SGHNT and CDR2 YYREEE (reference sequence). V was pared by 5 bases and J by 1 base, with 2 bases of the junction left unmatched. The CDR3 is CASSRLAGGNTGELFF. CDR3 nucleotide sequence: TGTGCCAGCAGTCGACTAGCGGGGGGGAACACCGGGGAGCTGTTTTTT.

This clone was picked up one time. DNA of the CDR3: TGTGCCAGCAGCAGTTCCCGGGACAGGGGGATCGCCGGGGCCAACGTCCTGACTTTC. It yields the protein CASSSSRDRGIAGANVLTF. The rearrangement links TRBV11-2 to TRBJ2-6, with 11 bases lining up with TRBD1. Trimming at V came to 5 bases and at J to 4 bases, leaving 13 bases not matched to a gene. CDR1 is SGHAT, CDR2 FQNNGV, per germline. The CDR3 runs to 19 residues.

This clone was detected a few times. The chain employs TRBV3-1 (or the pseudogene TRBV3-2) and TRBJ2-2; TRBD2 agrees at 11 bases. Germline loops: CDR1 LGHDT, CDR2 YNNKEL (reference sequence). This CDR3 has 12 amino acids. CDR3 nucleotide sequence: TGTGGTAGCGGGAGGGGCACCGGGGAGCTGTTTTTT. Its translation is CGSGRGTGELFF.

The chain links TRBV11-2 to TRBJ1-2, with TRBD1 as a possible D gene (5 bases). The CDR3 covers 13 residues. Trimming took 5 bases from V and 6 from J, leaving 13 bases between them. Germline V gene lookup returns CDR1 SGHAT and CDR2 FQNNGV. The CDR3 coding sequence is TGTGCCAGCAGCCTCGGCAGGGTGAATGGCTACACCTTC. Its translation is CASSLGRVNGYTF.

The CDR3 bases are TGTGCCAGCAGTTTGGGCGGGATCTCCTACGAGCAGTACTTC. Translated: CASSLGGISYEQYF. The rearrangement links TRBV28 to TRBJ2-7; D possibly corresponds to TRBD2 (6 bases). Between the trimmed V and J ends, which lost 3 bases and 0 bases, there was a span of 9 bases. This CDR3 is 14 amino acids long. Germline CDR1 and CDR2: MDHEN and SYDVKM.

V usage is TRBV7-8 and J usage is TRBJ1-3; the D is unclear. Germline lookup yields CDR1 SGHVS and CDR2 FQNEAQ. The CDR3 totals 14 residues. V was pared by 1 base and J by 9 bases, with 13 bases between. CDR3 residues: CASSLGNGKSTIYF. The CDR3 DNA follows: TGTGCCAGCAGCTTAGGTAACGGGAAAAGCACCATATATTTT.

The chain joins TRBV11-2 to TRBJ1-4, with a possible D match to TRBD1 (5 bases). Trimming removed 5 bases from V and 3 bases from J, with 16 bases in between. Per germline, CDR1 SGHAT and CDR2 FQNNGV. The CDR3 covers 16 residues. The CDR3 sequence is CASSTAIRVANEKLFF. CDR3 bases: TGTGCCAGCAGCACCGCAATCAGGGTGGCTAATGAAAAACTGTTTTTT.

The CDR3, as DNA: TGCGCCAGCAGCCAAGATACAGGGAGAGAGACCCAGTACTTC. Translation gives CASSQDTGRETQYF. The chain joins TRBV4-3 to TRBJ2-5; D might be TRBD1 (6 bases). The CDR3 totals 14 residues. V lost 0 bases and J lost 4, with 9 bases in between. Germline V CDR1 and CDR2: LGHNA, YSLEER.

The sample holds a few counts of this clone. The V gene is TRBV9, the J gene TRBJ2-5; 9 bases agree with TRBD2. Trimming cost V 4 bases and J 5 bases; bases outside gene matches: 12. The germline gives CDR1 SGDLS, CDR2 YYNGEE. This CDR3 spans 16 amino acids. CDR3 region: CASSPGPAGGPETQYF. The CDR3 DNA is TGTGCCAGCAGCCCAGGCCCGGCGGGAGGGCCGGAGACCCAGTACTTC.

The rearrangement uses TRBV7-8 and TRBJ1-1; D ambiguous. This CDR3 has 15 residues. V was cut by 0 bases and J by 0 bases, with 8 bases left in between. Germline V gene lookup returns CDR1 SGHVS and CDR2 FQNEAQ. CDR3 in amino acids: CASSLALQLNTEAFF. DNA for the CDR3: TGTGCCAGCAGCTTAGCCTTACAGTTGAACACTGAAGCTTTCTTT.

The genes are TRBV7-9 and TRBJ2-1; the D gene is possibly TRBD1 (6 bases). Trimming shortened V by 5 bases and J by 4 bases, and 18 bases separated the two germline ends. Germline values: CDR1 SEHNR, CDR2 FQNEAQ (reference sequence). There are 16 residues in the CDR3. CDR3 DNA sequence: TGTGCCAGCAGCCCCGTGAGTCAGGGGATTTACAATGAGCAGTTCTTC. Its translation: CASSPVSQGIYNEQFF. Full variable domain (rest looked up from reference TRBV7-9 and TRBJ2-1): DTGVSQNPRHKITKRGQNVTFRCDPISEHNRLYWYRQTLGQGPEFLTYFQNEAQLEKSRLLSDRFSAERPKGSFSTLEIQRTEQGDSAMYLCASSPVSQGIYNEQFFGPGTRLTVL.

CDR3 loop: CASSPGLAGYNEQFF. The CDR3 DNA follows: TGTGCCAGCTCACCGGGACTAGCGGGTTACAATGAGCAGTTCTTC. This sequence joins TRBV18 and TRBJ2-1, with 12 bases fitting TRBD2. The CDR3 totals 15 residues. Germline V gives CDR1 KGHSH, CDR2 LQKENI. V lost 3 bases and J lost 4; bases outside the gene matches: 1.

This clone was seen a handful of times. The chain links TRBV6-2 or TRBV6-3 to TRBJ1-5, with a weak D call TRBD1 (5 bases). The CDR3 contains 15 residues. Trimming took off 5 bases at V and 6 bases at J, with 17 bases between the two ends. Germline loops: CDR1 MNHEY, CDR2 SVGEGT. The CDR3 nucleotides read TGTGCCAGCAGTCCAACCTCAGGGTGGCTTCAGCCCCAGCATTTT. Its protein product is CASSPTSGWLQPQHF.

This clone appeared a single time. This sequence joins TRBV27 and TRBJ2-7; possibly TRBD1 for D (6 bases). The CDR3 totals 15 residues. The V gene's germline CDR1 is MNHEY and CDR2 SMNVEV (reference sequence). Trimming shortened V by 2 bases and J by 6 bases, and 17 bases separated the two germline ends. The CDR3 nucleotides are TGTGCCAGCAGTTTAATGGGTCAGGGGTTCAGCGAGCAGTACTTC. Translating it yields CASSLMGQGFSEQYF.

CDR3 amino acids: CASSKDRGSYEQYF. CDR3 nucleotide sequence: TGTGCCAGCAGTAAGGACAGGGGAAGCTACGAGCAGTACTTC. The genes are TRBV6-5 and TRBJ2-7; 9 bases line up with TRBD1. The germline V gene has CDR1 MNHEY and CDR2 SVGAGI. The CDR3 is 14 amino acids. V trimming: 5 bases; J trimming: 3 bases; junction bases outside the gene matches: 5.

The V gene is TRBV27, the J gene TRBJ2-1; TRBD1 aligns across 7 bases. The CDR3 totals 16 residues. Losses at the gene ends were 0 bases for V and 2 bases for J; bases not matched to a gene: 4. Germline CDR1 MNHEY, CDR2 SMNVEV (reference sequence). The DNA for the CDR3 is TGTGCCAGCAGTTTATCTTGGACAGGAGCCTACAATGAGCAGTTCTTC. Translated, it gives CASSLSWTGAYNEQFF.

The V gene is TRBV6-2 or TRBV6-3, the J gene TRBJ2-7, with 11 bases aligning to TRBD1. This CDR3 is 15 amino acids long. Per the germline V gene, CDR1 is MNHEY and CDR2 is SVGEGT. V lost 2 bases and J lost 7; bases outside the gene matches: 7. The CDR3 region has the DNA TGTGCCAGCAGTTACCCCGGGACAGGGGGACCTGAGCAGTACTTC. Encoded protein: CASSYPGTGGPEQYF.

The chain is built from TRBV4-1 and TRBJ1-2, with a possible D match to TRBD1 (6 bases). The CDR3 is made up of 13 amino acids. Germline V gene data show CDR1 as MGHRA and CDR2 as YSYEKL. Trimming removed 1 base at V and 5 bases at J, with 8 bases between. The CDR3 region has the DNA TGCGCCAGCAGCCAAGGCAGGGGTTATGGCTACACCTTC. Translation: CASSQGRGYGYTF.

The chain uses TRBV11-2 and TRBJ2-7; TRBD2 agrees at 9 bases. CDR1 SGHAT and CDR2 FQNNGV come from the germline V gene. The length of the CDR3 is 15 residues. V lost 6 bases to trimming and J lost 3 bases; unmatched junction nucleotides: 9. The chain's CDR3 is CASSSAGGPRYEQYF. Here the CDR3 DNA reads TGTGCCAGCAGTTCAGCGGGAGGTCCCCGCTACGAGCAGTACTTC.

About this clone itself: At the DNA level, this CDR3 is encoded by other sequences in the same sample as well. This chain joins TRBV18 and TRBJ1-5, with no clear D. The CDR3 extends over 12 amino acids. Germline CDR1 and CDR2: KGHSH and LQKENI. V gave up 4 bases and J gave up 5 bases, with 6 bases separating them. The CDR3 spells CASSQGDQPQHF. DNA of the CDR3: TGTGCCAGCTCACAGGGAGATCAGCCCCAGCATTTT.

The gene calls are TRBV6-5 and TRBJ2-7; possibly TRBD1 for D (6 bases). The CDR3 consists of 13 residues. V was shortened by 7 bases and J by 2 bases, with 12 bases between the two germline ends. Germline loops: CDR1 MNHEY, CDR2 SVGAGI. The DNA for the CDR3 is TGTGCCAGCATGAAACAGGGAGCCTACGAGCAGTACTTC. Translating it yields CASMKQGAYEQYF.